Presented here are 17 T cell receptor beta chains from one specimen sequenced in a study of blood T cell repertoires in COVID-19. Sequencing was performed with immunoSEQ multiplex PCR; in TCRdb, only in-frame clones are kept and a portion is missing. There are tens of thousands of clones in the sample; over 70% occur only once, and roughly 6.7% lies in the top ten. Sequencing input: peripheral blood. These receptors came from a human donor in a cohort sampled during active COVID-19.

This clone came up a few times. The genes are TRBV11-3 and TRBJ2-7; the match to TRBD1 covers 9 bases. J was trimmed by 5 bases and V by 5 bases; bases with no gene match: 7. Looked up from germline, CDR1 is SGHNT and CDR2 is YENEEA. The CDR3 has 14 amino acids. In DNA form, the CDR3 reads TGTGCCAGCAGCCCCACAGGGGGCTTCGACGAGCAGTACTTC. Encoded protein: CASSPTGGFDEQYF.

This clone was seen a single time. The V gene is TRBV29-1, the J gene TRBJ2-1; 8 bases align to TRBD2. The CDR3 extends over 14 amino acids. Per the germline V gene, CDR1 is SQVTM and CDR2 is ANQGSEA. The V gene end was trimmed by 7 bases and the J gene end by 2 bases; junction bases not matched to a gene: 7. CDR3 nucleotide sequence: TGCAGCGCGCTGACTAGCGTGGCCTACAATGAGCAGTTCTTC. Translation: CSALTSVAYNEQFF.

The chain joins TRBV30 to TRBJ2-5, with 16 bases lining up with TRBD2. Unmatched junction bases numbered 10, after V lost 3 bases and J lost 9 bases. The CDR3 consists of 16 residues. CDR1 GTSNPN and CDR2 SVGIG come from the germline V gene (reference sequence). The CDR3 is CAWRVGTSGGAGAQYF. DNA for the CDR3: TGTGCCTGGAGGGTAGGGACTAGCGGGGGGGCAGGGGCCCAGTACTTC.

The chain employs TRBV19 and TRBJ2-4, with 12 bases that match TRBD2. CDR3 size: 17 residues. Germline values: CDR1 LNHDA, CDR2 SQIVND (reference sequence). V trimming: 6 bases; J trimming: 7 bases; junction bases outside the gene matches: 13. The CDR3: CASSPTASGRGGNIQYF. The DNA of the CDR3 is TGTGCCAGTAGCCCGACCGCTAGCGGGAGGGGAGGGAACATTCAGTACTTC.

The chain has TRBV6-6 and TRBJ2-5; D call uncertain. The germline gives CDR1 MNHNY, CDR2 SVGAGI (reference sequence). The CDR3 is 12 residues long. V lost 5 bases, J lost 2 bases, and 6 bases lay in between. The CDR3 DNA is TGTGCCAGCAGTCTACAGCAAGAGACCCAGTACTTC. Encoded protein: CASSLQQETQYF.

The CDR3 reads CASSLARDRGRDTQYF. CDR3 in DNA: TGTGCCAGCAGCTTAGCCCGGGACAGGGGGCGAGATACGCAGTATTTT. The rearrangement joins TRBV13 to TRBJ2-3; 12 bases align to TRBD1. The CDR3 has 16 amino acids. The germline gives CDR1 PRHDT, CDR2 FYEKMQ (reference sequence). Unmatched junction bases numbered 4, after V lost 1 base and J lost 5 bases. Filled out from reference TRBV13 and TRBJ2-3, the complete variable domain reads AAGVIQSPRHLIKEKRETATLKCYPIPRHDTVYWYQQGPGQDPQFLISFYEKMQSDKGSIPDRFSAQQFSDYHSELNMSSLELGDSALYFCASSLARDRGRDTQYFGPGTRLTVL.

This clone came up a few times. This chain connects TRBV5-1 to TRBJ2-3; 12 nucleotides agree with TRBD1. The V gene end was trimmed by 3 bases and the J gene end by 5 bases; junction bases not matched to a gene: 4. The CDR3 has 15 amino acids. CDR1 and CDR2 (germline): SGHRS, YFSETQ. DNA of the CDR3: TGCGCCAGCAGCTGGGGACAGGGGGCTGTAGATACGCAGTATTTT. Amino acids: CASSWGQGAVDTQYF. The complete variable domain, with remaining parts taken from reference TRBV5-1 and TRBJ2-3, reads KAGVTQTPRYLIKTRGQQVTLSCSPISGHRSVSWYQQTPGQGLQFLFEYFSETQRNKGNFPGRFSGRQFSNSRSEMNVSTLELGDSALYLCASSWGQGAVDTQYFGPGTRLTVL.

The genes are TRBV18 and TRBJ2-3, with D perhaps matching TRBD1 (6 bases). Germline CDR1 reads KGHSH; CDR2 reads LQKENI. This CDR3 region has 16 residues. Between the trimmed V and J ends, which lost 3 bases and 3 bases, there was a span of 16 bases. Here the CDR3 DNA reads TGTGCCAGCTCACCGATGGGGGCTGTAAGGACAGATACGCAGTATTTT. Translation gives CASSPMGAVRTDTQYF. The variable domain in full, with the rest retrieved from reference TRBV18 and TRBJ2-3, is NAGVMQNPRHLVRRRGQEARLRCSPMKGHSHVYWYRQLPEEGLKFMVYLQKENIIDESGMPKERFSAEFPKEGPSILRIQQVVRGDSAAYFCASSPMGAVRTDTQYFGPGTRLTVL.

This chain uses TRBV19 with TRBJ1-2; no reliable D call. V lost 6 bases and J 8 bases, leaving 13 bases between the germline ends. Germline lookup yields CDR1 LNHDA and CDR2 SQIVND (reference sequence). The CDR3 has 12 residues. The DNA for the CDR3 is TGTGCCAGTAGCGATACCTTGGCCGGCTACACCTTC. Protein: CASSDTLAGYTF.

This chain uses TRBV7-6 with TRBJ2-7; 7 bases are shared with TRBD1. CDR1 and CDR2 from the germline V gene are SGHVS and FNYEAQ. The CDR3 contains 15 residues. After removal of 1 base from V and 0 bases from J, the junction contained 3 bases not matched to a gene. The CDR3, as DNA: TGTGCCAGCAGCTTAGAGGGACAGACCTCCTACGAGCAGTACTTC. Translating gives CASSLEGQTSYEQYF.

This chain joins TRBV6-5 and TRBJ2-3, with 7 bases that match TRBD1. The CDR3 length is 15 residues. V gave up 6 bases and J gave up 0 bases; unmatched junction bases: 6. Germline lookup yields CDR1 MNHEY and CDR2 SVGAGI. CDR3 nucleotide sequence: TGTGCCAGCAGCCTACAGGGGATCAGCACAGATACGCAGTATTTT. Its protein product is CASSLQGISTDTQYF.

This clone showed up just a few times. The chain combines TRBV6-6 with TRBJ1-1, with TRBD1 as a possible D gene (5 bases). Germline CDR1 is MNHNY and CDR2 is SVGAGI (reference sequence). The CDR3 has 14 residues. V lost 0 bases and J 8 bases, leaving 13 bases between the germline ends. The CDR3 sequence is CASSYSSLQAEAFF. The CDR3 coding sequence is TGTGCCAGCAGTTACTCGTCTTTACAGGCCGAAGCTTTCTTT.

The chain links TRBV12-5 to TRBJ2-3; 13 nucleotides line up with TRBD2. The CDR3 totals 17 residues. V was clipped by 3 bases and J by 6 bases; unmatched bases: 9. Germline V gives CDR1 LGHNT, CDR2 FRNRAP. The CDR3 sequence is CASGLLLAGGVGDTQYF. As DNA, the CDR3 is TGTGCTAGTGGTTTACTACTAGCGGGGGGGGTCGGGGATACGCAGTATTTT.

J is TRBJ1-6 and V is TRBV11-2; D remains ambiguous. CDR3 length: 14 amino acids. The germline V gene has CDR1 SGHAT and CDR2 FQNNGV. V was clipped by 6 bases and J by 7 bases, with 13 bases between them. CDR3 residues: CASRQTGGNSPLHF. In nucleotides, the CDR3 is TGTGCCAGCAGGCAGACGGGTGGGAATTCACCCCTCCACTTT.

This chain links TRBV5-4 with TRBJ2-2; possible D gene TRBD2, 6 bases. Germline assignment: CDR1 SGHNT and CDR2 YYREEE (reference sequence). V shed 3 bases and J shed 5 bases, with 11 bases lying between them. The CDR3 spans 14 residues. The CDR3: CASSSPGTTGELFF. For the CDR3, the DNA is TGTGCCAGCAGCTCACCCGGGACTACCGGGGAGCTGTTTTTT.

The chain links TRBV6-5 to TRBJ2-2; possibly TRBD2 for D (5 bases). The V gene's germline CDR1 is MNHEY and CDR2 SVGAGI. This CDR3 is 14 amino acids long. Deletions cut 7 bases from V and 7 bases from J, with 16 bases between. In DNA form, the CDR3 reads TGTGCCAGCATAGTCTTCCCGGAGGACGGGGAGCTGTTTTTT. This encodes CASIVFPEDGELFF.

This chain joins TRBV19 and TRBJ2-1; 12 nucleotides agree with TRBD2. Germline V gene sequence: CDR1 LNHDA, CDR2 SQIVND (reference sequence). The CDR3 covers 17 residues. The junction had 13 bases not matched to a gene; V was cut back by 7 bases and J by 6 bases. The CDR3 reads CASNPRLLAGGPNEQFF. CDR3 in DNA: TGTGCCAGTAACCCGCGCCTGCTAGCGGGAGGGCCCAATGAGCAGTTCTTC.